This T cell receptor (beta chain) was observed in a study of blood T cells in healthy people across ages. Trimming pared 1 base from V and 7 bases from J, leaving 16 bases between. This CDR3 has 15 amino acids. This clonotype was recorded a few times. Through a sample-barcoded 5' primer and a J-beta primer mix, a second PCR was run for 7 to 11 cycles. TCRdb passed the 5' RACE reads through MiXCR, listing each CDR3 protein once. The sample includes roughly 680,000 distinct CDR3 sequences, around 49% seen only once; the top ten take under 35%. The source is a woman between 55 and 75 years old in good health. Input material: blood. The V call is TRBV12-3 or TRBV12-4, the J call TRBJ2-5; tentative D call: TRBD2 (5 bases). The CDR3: CASSLEDSLKGTQYF. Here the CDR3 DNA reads TGTGCCAGCAGTTTAGAGGACTCGTTGAAGGGGACCCAGTACTTC.